Listed below are T cell receptor beta chains from one sample, sequenced in a study of blood T cell repertoires in COVID-19. TCRdb's table, derived via immunoSEQ multiplex PCR, lists solely in-frame clones and lacks some. The sample holds 200,000 to 300,000 clones, 80% to 90% seen once. Material: peripheral blood. Receptor source: a woman in her 40s with acute or convalescent COVID-19. Each CDR3 is given with its conserved first and last residue. A D gene is named only where the DNA matches it firmly. The listing skips clone size in some rows; elsewhere it reads once, few, many or a size class.

cdr3_nt cdr3_aa j_call d_call clone_size v_call
TGTGCCAGTATTGAGACATCCCCTAACTATGGCTACACCTTC CASIETSPNYGYTF TRBJ1-2 . . TRBV19
TGTGCCAGCAGTGAAGTTATCTCTGGAAACACCATATATTTT CASSEVISGNTIYF TRBJ1-3 . . TRBV2
TGCGCCAGCAGCCCCGACAGGGATGCTAATGAAAAACTGTTTTTT CASSPDRDANEKLFF TRBJ1-4 TRBD1 . TRBV5-1
TGCAGCGTTAGAGCTCACACGGAGTATGGCTACACCTTC CSVRAHTEYGYTF TRBJ1-2 . . TRBV29-1
TGCGCCAGCAGCTTAATGGGAGGAAATGAGCAGTTCTTC CASSLMGGNEQFF TRBJ2-1 . . TRBV5-1
TGTGCCTGGAGTGGCGCGGGGGGAAACCAAGAGACCCAGTACTTC CAWSGAGGNQETQYF TRBJ2-5 TRBD2 . TRBV30
TGTGCCAGCAGTTACTCGCCTCTACCCCAGGGTGAAGCTTTCTTT CASSYSPLPQGEAFF TRBJ1-1 . once TRBV6-5
TGCAGTGCTAAGACAGACTATGGCTACACCTTC CSAKTDYGYTF TRBJ1-2 . . TRBV20-1
TGTGCCAGCAGTCTCCGGGACAGGGTGGACACTGAAGCTTTCTTT CASSLRDRVDTEAFF TRBJ1-1 TRBD1 . TRBV6-5
TGTGCCTGGAGTGCTCAAACAGGGGCGGTTAATTCACCCCTCCACTTT CAWSAQTGAVNSPLHF TRBJ1-6 TRBD1 . TRBV30
TGTGCCAGCTCACCTAGAGGGAATGGCTACACCTTC CASSPRGNGYTF TRBJ1-2 . . TRBV18
TGTGCCAGCAGTGAAGGGGAGTACAATGAGCAGTTCTTC CASSEGEYNEQFF TRBJ2-1 . . TRBV2
TGTGCCAGCAGATTATCCGGGACAGGGGGGGCCCCATATGGCTACACCTTC CASRLSGTGGAPYGYTF TRBJ1-2 TRBD1 . TRBV7-9
TGTGCCAGCAGCCAGACGACTAGCGGGGGGTCCGGGGAGCTGTTTTTT CASSQTTSGGSGELFF TRBJ2-2 TRBD2 . TRBV3-1/TRBV3-2
TGTGCCAGCCAGGACTCCGGGACAGGGGCTGGCTACACCTTC CASQDSGTGAGYTF TRBJ1-2 TRBD1 . TRBV27
TGTGCCAGCAGTGAACTAATCAAGGAGACCCAGTACTTC CASSELIKETQYF TRBJ2-5 . . TRBV25-1
TGTGCCACCAGCAGAGATCCAGGGACTGGGGCCAACGTCCTGACTTTC CATSRDPGTGANVLTF TRBJ2-6 . once TRBV15
TGTGCCATCAGTGTCGGCAGGGAGGGGGTTCGTGGCTACACCTTC CAISVGREGVRGYTF TRBJ1-2 . once TRBV10-3
TGCGCCAGCAGCTTTACAGGGGCCTCTGAAGCTTTCTTT CASSFTGASEAFF TRBJ1-1 TRBD1 . TRBV5-1
TGTGCCAGCAGCTTGAGGCAGGGCCGTGAAGCTTTCTTT CASSLRQGREAFF TRBJ1-1 . . TRBV5-6
TGTGCCAGCAGGGGGCCTACCAAAGAGACCCAGTACTTC CASRGPTKETQYF TRBJ2-5 . . TRBV7-2
TGTGCCAGCAGCTCTGTAGATGAAACAGGTGATTCCTACAATGAGCAGTTCTTC CASSSVDETGDSYNEQFF TRBJ2-1 . . TRBV21-1
TGCGCCAGCAGCTTAGTAGGGACAGGGGGCGCTGGGGCCAACGTCCTGACTTTC CASSLVGTGGAGANVLTF TRBJ2-6 TRBD1 . TRBV5-1
TGCGCCAGCAGCCAAGATGAGGTTGAGTACCAGGGGAATGAGCAGTTCTTC CASSQDEVEYQGNEQFF TRBJ2-1 . . TRBV4-1
TGTGCCAGCAGCCCTCCACTACCGGGACAGGGGGCTTTTGGTGGCTACACCTTC CASSPPLPGQGAFGGYTF TRBJ1-2 TRBD1 . TRBV7-9
TGCGCCAGCAGCCCGAAAAGCGGAGTATTCTCTGGAAACACCATATATTTT CASSPKSGVFSGNTIYF TRBJ1-3 . . TRBV5-1
TGCGCCAGCAGTAGGTTAGCGGGGGACCTAGCCAAAAACATTCAGTACTTC CASSRLAGDLAKNIQYF TRBJ2-4 TRBD2 . TRBV5-1
TGTGCCACGCAGGGACAGGCGTCAGATACGCAGTATTTT CATQGQASDTQYF TRBJ2-3 TRBD1 . TRBV7-2
TGTGCCAGCAGCTTTGGGGAGGGAAGGGGCTACACCTTC CASSFGEGRGYTF TRBJ1-2 . . TRBV5-4
TGTGCCTCCTCGGACAGGGGAGCCAAAAACATTCAGTACTTC CASSDRGAKNIQYF TRBJ2-4 TRBD1 . TRBV14
TGTGCCAGTAGTATATTTAGCACTGAAGCTTTCTTT CASSIFSTEAFF TRBJ1-1 . few TRBV19
TGTGCCAGTAGTAATGGGAGGAACAATCAGCCCCAGCATTTT CASSNGRNNQPQHF TRBJ1-5 . . TRBV19
TGTGCCAGCAGCTTGGGGTTAGCGGCCACCCAAGAGACCCAGTACTTC CASSLGLAATQETQYF TRBJ2-5 . . TRBV7-3
TGCGCCAGCAGCTTGGGACAGGGGGACTTGCCCCAGCATTTT CASSLGQGDLPQHF TRBJ1-5 TRBD1 . TRBV5-1
TGTGCCAGCAGCCTAAAACTACAGGAGTCCTATGGCTACACCTTC CASSLKLQESYGYTF TRBJ1-2 . . TRBV5-4
TGTGCCAGCAGCCCCAGGGACACTGAAGCTTTCTTT CASSPRDTEAFF TRBJ1-1 . . TRBV14
TGTGCCAGTAGTCCCGACAGTATGAACACTGAAGCTTTCTTT CASSPDSMNTEAFF TRBJ1-1 . . TRBV19
TGTGCCAGCAGCTTGGTCCCTTTAACAAGCTCCTATAATTCACCCCTCCACTTT CASSLVPLTSSYNSPLHF TRBJ1-6 . . TRBV5-6
TGTGCCAGCAGTTTATGGGGGGGACAGTCTCAGCCCCAGCATTTT CASSLWGGQSQPQHF TRBJ1-5 TRBD1 . TRBV28
TGTGCCAGCAGCCTTCGGGGGGCCCCCAGTGAGACCCAGTACTTC CASSLRGAPSETQYF TRBJ2-5 . . TRBV3-1/TRBV3-2
TGCGCAGCAGTCAGTACAGGGGACCCGATCGGTGGCTACACCTTC CAAVSTGDPIGGYTF TRBJ1-2 TRBD1 . TRBV23-1
TGTGCCAGCAGCACCCGGACTAGCGTCAACACAGATACGCAGTATTTT CASSTRTSVNTDTQYF TRBJ2-3 TRBD2 . TRBV5-5
TGTGCCAGCCTACTCCTCCCCCCCAGGGGAGCGGACACCATATATTTT CASLLLPPRGADTIYF TRBJ1-3 . . TRBV5-4